These T cell receptor beta chains were read from a single sample in a study of OX40 agonist ivuxolimab in advanced cancers. Method: immunoSEQ multiplex PCR; TCRdb's copy keeps in-frame clones and lacks some. Of approximately 73,000 clones in the sample, 80% to 90% are singletons; the top ten hold roughly 3%. Sequences were derived from CD4+ or CD8+ T cells sorted from blood, sampled in a trial of the OX40 agonist ivuxolimab. These TCRs come from an adult with an advanced solid tumor such as melanoma, head and neck, liver or kidney cancer. CDR3s include the opening cysteine and the closing phenylalanine or tryptophan. Not every row has a clone size; where given, it reads once, few, many or a size class.

CDR3 | size | V
CASSEGTEQFF | NA | TRBV7-9
CASSLGRTGDPNEKLFF | NA | TRBV11-2
CASSLLAGAPTDTQYF | NA | TRBV7-2
CASSEPYGTRYF | NA | TRBV6-1
CASSQDWYGYTF | NA | TRBV7-9
CASNTGLHSPLHF | NA | TRBV28
CASSSSRAYTGELFF | NA | TRBV11-1
CAWSMTGAGNTIYF | NA | TRBV30
CASSVDLTNTEAFF | NA | TRBV9
CASSSFDEQYF | few | TRBV11-1
CSVGRQGRAEAFF | NA | TRBV29-1
CASSLNLAGLLHF | once | TRBV7-2
CASSLAEGLAFDTQYF | NA | TRBV7-6
CASSLDSGMWETQYF | NA | TRBV7-8
CASSLRPGTGIEQYF | NA | TRBV7-6
CASSNGLAGAGDTQYF | NA | TRBV7-6
CASSLASRAEQPQHF | NA | TRBV5-1